The text below deals with one TCR beta chain. This receptor's antigen is unknown. No base qualities exist here, and no much larger clone lies one base off it. These data originate in a study of T cells after yellow fever vaccination (dated by TCRdb to between 2018 and 2020). For the study in its entirety: The SMART-Seq v4 Ultra Low Input RNA kit was used to prepare libraries from fractions with low cell numbers. To follow T-cell clones before and after primary and booster YFV17D yellow fever vaccination, bulk TCR alpha and beta repertoires were sequenced over time. Two healthy male donors, one aged 18 to 30 and one aged 30 to 40 years, were included in the cohort. Blood was collected at multiple timepoints before and after primary and secondary immunization, and bulk PBMC replicates and cell subsets were isolated.

The treatment or condition label on this specimen signifies: live attenuated yellow fever vaccine strain. PBMCs were isolated from peripheral blood using a standard Ficoll-Paque protocol. Dynabeads CD4 and CD8 positive selection kits were used to isolate the CD4 and CD8 T-cell fractions. RNA was extracted with TriZol from bulk PBMCs, CD4 and CD8 fractions, and dextramer-positive and dextramer-negative fractions. General findings and caveats noted by the study authors: A small fraction of clonotypes appeared in both the CD4 and CD8 compartments, likely as a result of convergent recombination. Because the study included only a couple of donors, the extent to which the findings can be generalized is limited. Computational filtering was required because FACS-sorted repertoires could contain abundant contaminating clonotypes from the bulk population. After the booster, most clones that had expanded after primary vaccination were detected again (about 95% of CD4 and under 90% of CD8), suggesting broad maintenance of memory. The secondary T-cell response was weaker than the primary response but faster, peaking on day 5 instead of day 15.

CDR1 and CDR2, per the germline V gene, are LGHNA and YSLEER. The CDR3 runs 15 amino acids, cysteine and phenylalanine included. Only the CDR3 portion is preserved as DNA: 45 bases, with reading frame beginning at the first base. Trimming takes 5 bases from V and 3 bases from J, and the germline ends sit 16 bases apart. TCR cDNA was synthesized by 5'RACE template switching, which introduced a universal primer site and unique molecular identifiers. Priming of cDNA synthesis was performed from both the TCR alpha and TCR beta constant segments. Library amplification involved two PCR steps, and the second step added sample barcodes and sequencing adapters. Sequencing of libraries was done on Illumina HiSeq 2500 (2x100 bp) or NovaSeq (2x150 bp). Regarding the original processing steps: MIGEC was used to demultiplex reads and collapse the reads into UMI consensus sequences, and MiXCR was used for V(D)J alignment. Vaccine-responding clonotypes were defined with edgeR using replicate PBMC samples, requiring FDR below 0.01 and a log2 fold change above 5 up to day 15. Each bulk clonotype was labeled CD4 or CD8 based on which sequenced repertoire, CD4 or CD8, contained the clonotype at higher abundance. TCRdb trimmed public reads at Q25 via fastp, called clones via MiXCR and kept in-frame beta chains. Rows are unified per CDR3 protein, each entry keeping the most common DNA and genes. The V and J calls and clone size come from TCRdb's table, not from the authors' own analysis. This sample has over 150,000 distinct CDR3 sequences in its table, and approximately 6.2% of those were observed once. The ten largest clones add up to less than 3.5% of the sample.

The rearranged segments are TRBV4-3 and TRBJ1-2, and the D gene may be TRBD1, 6 bases matching. This receptor was identified in a man aged 18 to 29 who received the YFV17D yellow fever vaccine. The sample was CD4+ T cells sorted from PBMCs, taken on the day of the first yellow fever vaccination. CDR3 reads: CASSGGRHPDYGYTF. The bases read TGCGCCAGCAGCGGGGGCAGGCACCCAGACTATGGCTACACCTTC.